What follows are 5 T cell receptor beta chains derived from one specimen sequenced in a study of blood T cell repertoires in COVID-19. Here immunoSEQ multiplex PCR was the method, and the copy in TCRdb shows in-frame clones only, minus some. The repertoire holds around 100,000 clones, around nine tenths seen once, with over 2% in the top ten. The source material was peripheral blood. Receptors were obtained from a man in his forties or fifties with active COVID-19.

The chain couples TRBV6-2 or TRBV6-3 to TRBJ1-6; 7 nucleotides match TRBD1. The CDR3 covers 14 residues. V gave up 3 bases and J gave up 7 bases; unmatched junction bases: 3. Germline V gene data show CDR1 as MNHEY and CDR2 as SVGEGT. Here the CDR3 reads CASSYQQGNSPLHF. The CDR3, as DNA: TGTGCCAGCAGTTATCAACAGGGGAATTCACCCCTCCACTTT.

This clone has only one observation. The V and J genes are TRBV14 and TRBJ2-3; 8 bases match TRBD2. V was pared by 0 bases and J by 2 bases, with 10 bases of the junction left unmatched. CDR1 is SGHDN, CDR2 FVKESK, per germline. The CDR3 consists of 18 residues. CDR3 sequence: CASSQDPRGGRFTDTQYF. DNA of the CDR3: TGTGCCAGCAGCCAAGATCCCCGGGGGGGCCGTTTCACAGATACGCAGTATTTT.

The count of this clone is one. The chain is built from TRBV6-8 and TRBJ2-7; 11 bases match TRBD2. Trimming removed 8 bases from V and 1 base from J; junction bases left unmatched: 13. There are 17 residues in the CDR3. The germline V gene encodes CDR1 MNHGY and CDR2 SAAAGT. The CDR3 protein is CASPSYLAGGTSYEQYF. Here the CDR3 DNA reads TGTGCCAGCCCCTCTTATTTAGCGGGGGGGACGTCCTACGAGCAGTACTTC.

This chain joins TRBV27 and TRBJ2-1; 8 bases are a match to TRBD2. With V trimmed by 4 bases and J by 4 bases, 6 bases remained unmatched. The CDR3 covers 15 residues. In germline, CDR1 is MNHEY, CDR2 SMNVEV (reference sequence). Here the CDR3 reads CASSSWTSKYNEQFF. The CDR3 nucleotides read TGTGCCAGCAGTTCTTGGACTAGCAAATACAATGAGCAGTTCTTC.

The chain links TRBV5-6 to TRBJ2-5; 8 positions agree with TRBD2. CDR1 SGHDT and CDR2 YYEEEE come from the germline V gene. The length of the CDR3 is 14 residues. After removal of 3 bases from V and 5 bases from J, the junction contained 6 bases not matched to a gene. The CDR3 loop reads CASSSRGGLETQYF. The CDR3 bases are TGTGCCAGCAGCTCCCGGGGGGGGCTGGAGACCCAGTACTTC.